This T cell receptor (beta chain) was identified during a study of blood T cells in healthy people across ages. Study conclusions and caveats: PBMCs left unsorted prevented a conclusive naive versus antigen-experienced comparison. When set beside aged donors, long-lived donors presented more naive CD4+ cells and higher diversity.

In the case of this clonotype: Its specificity is not known.

Alongside a J-beta primer mix, a sample-barcoded 5' primer served in a second PCR lasting roughly 7 to 11 cycles. Carrying 12 random nucleotides, a template-switch adaptor labeled each individual cDNA molecule. TCRdb re-called the 5' RACE reads with MiXCR, one entry per CDR3 protein. The sample yields 650,000 to 800,000 distinct CDR3 sequences, approximately 52% seen once. Trimming left V 11 bases short and J 4 bases short, with 8 bases between. The germline V gene encodes CDR1 SNHLY and CDR2 FYNNEI. The CDR3 contains 11 residues. At least 6.5 million PBMCs were isolated per sample. V usage is TRBV2 and J usage is TRBJ2-2; no clear D. The TCR sequence derives from a woman of 80 years or more in good health. Specimen: blood. The CDR3 nucleotides are TGTGCCGGGCGGATCACCGGGGAGCTGTTTTTT. Encoded protein: CAGRITGELFF.